The 22 T cell receptor beta chains given below trace back to one sample, sequenced in a study of blood T cell repertoires in COVID-19. Profiling relied on immunoSEQ multiplex PCR, and the TCRdb table lists in-frame clones only, not all of them. The sample has 200,000 to 250,000 clones; approximately 85% are singletons. Sequences were obtained from PBMCs or T cells enriched from blood (not recorded which). The receptors were gathered from a woman aged 50 to 60 with acute COVID-19.

J is TRBJ1-2 and V is TRBV5-1, with TRBD1 as a possible D gene (5 bases). Germline CDR1 and CDR2: SGHRS and YFSETQ. V was clipped by 4 bases and J by 7 bases, with 20 bases between them. This CDR3 spans 15 amino acids. For the CDR3, the DNA is TGCGCCAGCAGCCCTAACGGGGGGGTGCAGGCTGGCTACACCTTC. Translating it yields CASSPNGGVQAGYTF. Variable domain in full (rest from reference TRBV5-1 and TRBJ1-2): KAGVTQTPRYLIKTRGQQVTLSCSPISGHRSVSWYQQTPGQGLQFLFEYFSETQRNKGNFPGRFSGRQFSNSRSEMNVSTLELGDSALYLCASSPNGGVQAGYTFGSGTRLTVV.

The rearrangement links TRBV11-2 to TRBJ1-1; D uncertain. CDR3 length equals 13 residues. The ends were cut back, 2 bases at V and 2 bases at J, with 6 bases in the middle. The germline gives CDR1 SGHAT, CDR2 FQNNGV. CDR3 loop: CASSLSGNTEAFF. The CDR3, as DNA: TGTGCCAGCAGCTTATCAGGTAACACTGAAGCTTTCTTT.

CDR3 loop: CASSLDSYTGELFF. The CDR3 region has the DNA TGCGCCAGCAGTTTAGACAGCTACACCGGGGAGCTGTTTTTT. The chain has TRBV5-1 and TRBJ2-2; D is possibly TRBD1 (5 bases). With 5 bases removed from V and 3 bases from J, the gap between germline ends came to 11 bases. The CDR3 consists of 14 residues. The germline V gene encodes CDR1 SGHRS and CDR2 YFSETQ.

The gene calls are TRBV11-2 and TRBJ2-2; 8 bases are shared with TRBD2. This CDR3 contains 16 residues. The germline V gene has CDR1 SGHAT and CDR2 FQNNGV. The trim removed 2 bases at V and 6 bases at J, leaving 8 bases unmatched. CDR3 coding DNA: TGTGCCAGCAGCTTACGAACGGGGGGGCTGTCCGGGGAGCTGTTTTTT. It is translated as CASSLRTGGLSGELFF.

The rearrangement links TRBV11-2 to TRBJ1-1; perhaps TRBD1 as D (6 bases). Germline CDR1 reads SGHAT; CDR2 reads FQNNGV. Trimming took 1 base from V and 11 from J, leaving 17 bases between them. This CDR3 has 14 amino acids. CDR3 in DNA: TGTGCCAGCAGCTTAGGAACATCAGGGGCGGGTGCTTTCTTT. Residues: CASSLGTSGAGAFF.

This clone appeared once. This chain connects TRBV7-2 to TRBJ1-2; 8 bases fit TRBD1. Germline loops: CDR1 SGHTA, CDR2 FQGNSA. V lost 5 bases and J lost 5; bases outside the gene matches: 16. This CDR3 contains 17 residues. The CDR3: CASSPRQGSLGLYGYTF. The DNA of the CDR3 is TGTGCCAGCAGCCCTAGACAGGGGTCCCTAGGGTTATATGGCTACACCTTC.

The rearrangement links TRBV14 to TRBJ1-4; D uncertain. Trimming cost V 0 bases and J 8 bases, with 13 bases left between them. The CDR3 extends over 15 amino acids. Germline lookup yields CDR1 SGHDN and CDR2 FVKESK. The CDR3 is CASSQEGRRNEKLFF. The CDR3 region has the DNA TGTGCCAGCAGCCAAGAAGGAAGGAGGAACGAAAAACTGTTTTTT.

This clone was seen once. J is TRBJ2-4 and V is TRBV6-5; TRBD1 aligns across 8 bases. This CDR3 contains 15 residues. J lost 8 bases, V lost 3 bases, and 9 bases had no gene match. From germline, CDR1 is MNHEY and CDR2 SVGAGI. DNA for the CDR3: TGTGCCAGCAGTTATCAAAACAGGGGGTGGCACATTCAGTACTTC. Its translation is CASSYQNRGWHIQYF.

The chain is built from TRBV20-1 and TRBJ2-1, with 8 bases lining up with TRBD2. V lost 3 bases, J lost 3 bases, and 7 bases stayed unmatched. The germline gives CDR1 DFQATT, CDR2 SNEGSKA (reference sequence). The CDR3 extends over 15 amino acids. The CDR3 nucleotides are TGCAGTGCTAGTTCGGCAGCGGGAGACTACAATGAGCAGTTCTTC. Protein: CSASSAAGDYNEQFF.

With respect to this clone: In the same sample, other DNA sequences code for this CDR3. This chain links TRBV15 with TRBJ1-2; 7 bases line up with TRBD1. The germline V gene encodes CDR1 LNHNV and CDR2 YYDKDF (reference sequence). With V trimmed by 1 base and J by 2 bases, 1 base remained unmatched. The CDR3 is 14 residues long. CDR3 in DNA: TGTGCCACCAGCAGAGGACAGGGAAACTATGGCTACACCTTC. Protein sequence: CATSRGQGNYGYTF.

This sequence joins TRBV7-2 and TRBJ1-5; weak D call: TRBD1 (6 bases). The V gene lost 1 base and the J gene lost 5 bases, with 9 bases spanning the gap. The CDR3 is 14 residues long. The germline V gene has CDR1 SGHTA and CDR2 FQGNSA. CDR3 sequence (DNA): TGTGCCAGCAGCTTAGGACAGGCTTATCAGCCCCAGCATTTT. Translated: CASSLGQAYQPQHF.

The V call is TRBV18, the J call TRBJ1-1; TRBD1 agrees at 9 bases. Germline V gene data show CDR1 as KGHSH and CDR2 as LQKENI. With 0 bases clipped from V and 5 bases from J, the junction kept 7 bases outside the gene matches. The CDR3 is 16 residues long. The DNA of the CDR3 is TGTGCCAGCTCACCACCGGAGACAGGGGGGAGAACTGAAGCTTTCTTT. Protein sequence: CASSPPETGGRTEAFF. The entire variable domain, with the rest obtained from reference TRBV18 and TRBJ1-1, is as follows: NAGVMQNPRHLVRRRGQEARLRCSPMKGHSHVYWYRQLPEEGLKFMVYLQKENIIDESGMPKERFSAEFPKEGPSILRIQQVVRGDSAAYFCASSPPETGGRTEAFFGQGTRLTVV.

With regard to this clone: Additional DNA sequences in this sample encode the identical CDR3. The rearrangement joins TRBV18 to TRBJ1-1, with 7 positions matching TRBD1. V dropped 6 bases and J dropped 0; count of bases not matched to a gene: 4. Germline V gene sequence: CDR1 KGHSH, CDR2 LQKENI. The CDR3 sequence is 14 residues long. The CDR3 reads CASSPGQMNTEAFF. The CDR3 DNA reads as TGTGCCAGCTCGCCGGGACAGATGAACACTGAAGCTTTCTTT.

The chain recombines TRBV18 with TRBJ2-2; 8 nucleotides line up with TRBD2. Per germline, CDR1 KGHSH and CDR2 LQKENI. J lost 0 bases, V lost 1 base, and 7 bases had no gene match. This CDR3 has 18 amino acids. The CDR3 spells CASSPQDPGLANTGELFF. The CDR3 region has the DNA TGTGCCAGCTCACCACAGGACCCGGGACTAGCGAACACCGGGGAGCTGTTTTTT.

V gene TRBV18 combines with J gene TRBJ2-7, with TRBD1 matching over 7 bases. The CDR3 extends over 14 amino acids. Germline CDR1 is KGHSH and CDR2 is LQKENI. Trimming at V came to 6 bases and at J to 4 bases, leaving 9 bases not matched to a gene. DNA for the CDR3: TGTGCCAGCTCTCCCGGGACAGCCGCGTACGAGCAGTACTTC. This gives the protein CASSPGTAAYEQYF.

V gene TRBV7-6 combines with J gene TRBJ1-4; no reliable D call. The V and J ends lost 5 bases and 7 bases respectively, with 20 bases between them. Germline V lookup: CDR1 SGHVS, CDR2 FNYEAQ. The CDR3 is 16 amino acids. CDR3 nucleotides: TGTGCCAGCAGCCAGGAGAGGGCCCCCCTTTTTGAAAAACTGTTTTTT. Translated: CASSQERAPLFEKLFF.

The genes are TRBV10-1 and TRBJ2-2; D remains ambiguous. Trimming pared 3 bases from V and 1 base from J, leaving 3 bases between. The germline CDR1 and CDR2 sequences are WNHNN and SYGVQD (reference sequence). CDR3 length: 13 amino acids. CDR3 in amino acids: CASSDQNTGELFF. The DNA for the CDR3 is TGCGCCAGCAGTGACCAGAACACCGGGGAGCTGTTTTTT.

The rearrangement links TRBV7-2 to TRBJ1-1; 7 bases are shared with TRBD1. V lost 3 bases, J lost 5 bases, and 6 bases stayed unmatched. The CDR3 is 14 amino acids. Germline lookup yields CDR1 SGHTA and CDR2 FQGNSA. The CDR3, as DNA: TGTGCCAGCAGCTTCGACAGGGTAGGGACTGAAGCTTTCTTT. Amino acid sequence: CASSFDRVGTEAFF.

The rearrangement links TRBV5-4 to TRBJ2-5, with D maybe TRBD2 (6 bases). The CDR3 consists of 18 residues. The V end lost 0 bases, the J end lost 1 base, and 19 bases lay between the germline ends. Germline-derived CDR1 and CDR2 are SGHNT and YYREEE (reference sequence). CDR3 in amino acids: CASSLVPGGGGVQETQYF. Written as DNA, the CDR3 is TGTGCCAGCAGCTTGGTCCCCGGGGGAGGTGGGGTCCAAGAGACCCAGTACTTC.

This clone showed up just once. The chain carries TRBV19 and TRBJ2-3; 8 bases map to TRBD2. Per germline, CDR1 LNHDA and CDR2 SQIVND (reference sequence). The CDR3 extends over 14 amino acids. J was trimmed by 4 bases and V by 4 bases; bases with no gene match: 4. CDR3 sequence: CASSNGGAADTQYF. The CDR3 nucleotides read TGTGCCAGTAGTAACGGGGGGGCCGCAGATACGCAGTATTTT.

The genes are TRBV19 and TRBJ1-2, with D possibly matching TRBD1 (6 bases). The CDR3 totals 12 residues. Trimming pared 10 bases from V and 8 bases from J, leaving 17 bases between. Germline V CDR1 and CDR2: LNHDA, SQIVND (reference sequence). The DNA of the CDR3 is TGTGCCACCTCCCGGACAGAGGAAGGCTACACCTTC. Translating it yields CATSRTEEGYTF.

This clone has a count of ten or more. J is TRBJ1-3 and V is TRBV5-1; maybe TRBD1 (6 bases). CDR1 and CDR2 from the germline V gene are SGHRS and YFSETQ. With 4 bases removed from V and 0 bases from J, the gap between germline ends came to 8 bases. CDR3 length: 14 residues. CDR3 protein: CASSQQGSGNTIYF. The CDR3 DNA sequence: TGCGCCAGCAGCCAACAGGGCTCTGGAAACACCATATATTTT.